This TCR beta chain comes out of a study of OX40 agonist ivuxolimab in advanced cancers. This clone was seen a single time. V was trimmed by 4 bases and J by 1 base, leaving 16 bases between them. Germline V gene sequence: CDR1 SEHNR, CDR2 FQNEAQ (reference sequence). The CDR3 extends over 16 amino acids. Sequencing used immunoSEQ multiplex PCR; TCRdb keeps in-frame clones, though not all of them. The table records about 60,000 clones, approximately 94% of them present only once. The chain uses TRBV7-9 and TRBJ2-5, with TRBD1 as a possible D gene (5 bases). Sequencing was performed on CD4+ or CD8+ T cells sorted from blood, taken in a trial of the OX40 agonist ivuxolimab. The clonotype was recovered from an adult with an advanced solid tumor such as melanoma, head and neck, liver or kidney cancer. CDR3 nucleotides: TGTGCCAGCAGCTCCCCGGACACGGGTCCCCAAGAGACCCAGTACTTC. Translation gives CASSSPDTGPQETQYF.